This passage covers 18 T cell receptor beta chains from one sample sequenced in a study of PD-1 blockade in mismatch repair-deficient tumors. Clones were sequenced by immunoSEQ multiplex PCR, and TCRdb holds only the in-frame ones, with some missing. Counted here are some 10,000 clones, about 90% occurring once; the ten biggest clones make up roughly a fifth. Time point: roughly 11-day in vitro stimulation with candidate neoantigen peptide 2. What these receptors recognize is not known. Sequenced material: cells cultured in vitro, taken from a patient treated with pembrolizumab. Receptors originate from an adult with mismatch repair-deficient cancer.

This clone has just one count. In nucleotides, the CDR3 is TGCAGCGTAGGTGAAGGCGGCGGCCCTTATGAAAAACTGTTTTTT. Residues: CSVGEGGGPYEKLFF. V usage is TRBV29-1 and J usage is TRBJ1-4, with no clear D. This CDR3 is 15 amino acids long. V lost 6 bases and J 6 bases, leaving 20 bases between the germline ends. Germline-derived CDR1 and CDR2 are SQVTM and ANQGSEA.

The V gene is TRBV10-2, the J gene TRBJ2-5; 7 bases match TRBD2. Germline CDR1 WSHSY, CDR2 SAAADI. The trim removed 3 bases at V and 3 bases at J, leaving 1 base unmatched. The CDR3 totals 13 residues. The CDR3 DNA is TGCGCCAGCAGTGATGGACTAGAAGAGACCCAGTACTTC. Protein: CASSDGLEETQYF.

The rearrangement joins TRBV28 to TRBJ1-3; D remains unclear. The CDR3 sequence is 14 residues long. CDR1 is MDHEN and CDR2 is SYDVKM in the germline V gene. Trimming removed 6 bases from V and 2 bases from J, with 11 bases in between. CDR3 in DNA: TGTGCCAGCAGCTCCCCATTGACTGGAAACACCATATATTTT. Encoded protein: CASSSPLTGNTIYF.

This chain connects TRBV15 to TRBJ2-3; TRBD1 matches at 7 bases. J gave up 6 bases and V 3 bases, and 9 bases lay outside the gene matches. This CDR3 comprises 15 residues. Germline V gene sequence: CDR1 LNHNV, CDR2 YYDKDF (reference sequence). CDR3 loop: CATSSIGLGQDTQYF. DNA of the CDR3: TGTGCCACCAGCAGTATTGGACTGGGACAGGATACGCAGTATTTT.

Regarding this clone: One end of the junction does not line up with germline, which may come from a read error. The chain uses TRBV7-7 and TRBJ2-2; D might be TRBD2 (6 bases). The length of the CDR3 is 14 residues. Germline lookup yields CDR1 SSHAT and CDR2 FNYEAQ (reference sequence). CDR3 nucleotides: TGTGCTAGCAGCCCGGGACTCCGACCCGGGGAGCTGTTTTTT. Translation: CASSPGLRPGELFF.

The chain uses TRBV10-1 and TRBJ2-2; D might be TRBD2 (5 bases). The CDR3 spans 13 residues. V was clipped by 7 bases and J by 0 bases, with 6 bases between them. Per the germline V gene, CDR1 is WNHNN and CDR2 is SYGVQD (reference sequence). The CDR3 loop is CASTGTNTGELFF. In DNA, the CDR3 is TGCGCCAGCACCGGGACGAACACCGGGGAGCTGTTTTTT.

The J gene is TRBJ1-1, the V gene TRBV4-1; D gene uncertain. Germline loops: CDR1 MGHRA, CDR2 YSYEKL. CDR3 length: 15 residues. Between the trimmed V and J ends, which lost 0 bases and 6 bases, there was a span of 14 bases. CDR3 residues: CASSQDEGGWAEAFF. CDR3 in DNA: TGCGCCAGCAGCCAAGATGAGGGAGGATGGGCTGAAGCTTTCTTT.

This sequence joins TRBV6-1 and TRBJ2-3; maybe TRBD1 (6 bases). Trimming stripped 0 bases from V and 4 bases from J, with 14 bases between. CDR1 and CDR2 (germline): MNHNS, SASEGT. This CDR3 has 16 residues. The CDR3 protein is CASSEASRGHPDTQYF. DNA of the CDR3: TGTGCCAGCAGTGAAGCGTCCAGGGGACACCCAGATACGCAGTATTTT.

This clone was found once. The chain joins TRBV27 to TRBJ2-2; 11 bases are a match to TRBD2. V lost 9 bases and J lost 3; bases outside the gene matches: 6. This CDR3 comprises 15 residues. Germline CDR1 MNHEY, CDR2 SMNVEV (reference sequence). This CDR3 reads CASTSGRAYTGELFF. For the CDR3, the DNA is TGTGCCAGTACTAGCGGGAGAGCGTACACCGGGGAGCTGTTTTTT.

The chain links TRBV5-6 to TRBJ2-6, with no clear D. Trimming removed 3 bases from V and 0 bases from J, with 7 bases in between. CDR1 is SGHDT, CDR2 YYEEEE, per germline. This CDR3 region has 15 residues. Here the CDR3 reads CASSSPRSGANVLTF. CDR3 bases: TGTGCCAGCAGCTCTCCCCGCTCTGGGGCCAACGTCCTGACTTTC.

The chain joins TRBV6-5 to TRBJ2-7; the D gene is possibly TRBD2 (6 bases). The CDR3 extends over 13 amino acids. Germline CDR1 and CDR2: MNHEY and SVGAGI. Trimming removed 4 bases at V and 8 bases at J, with 15 bases between. The CDR3 reads CASSFAGTLKQYF. CDR3 DNA sequence: TGTGCCAGCAGTTTCGCCGGGACTCTGAAGCAGTACTTC.

The CDR3 DNA reads as TGCGCCAGCAGCCAAGGTACCGGGGAGCTGTTTTTT. Translating gives CASSQGTGELFF. The gene calls are TRBV5-1 and TRBJ2-2; no definite D call. The V end lost 4 bases, the J end lost 5 bases, and 6 bases lay between the germline ends. This CDR3 is built from 12 residues. Germline V lookup: CDR1 SGHRS, CDR2 YFSETQ.

V usage is TRBV2 and J usage is TRBJ2-6; unclear D gene. Per germline, CDR1 SNHLY and CDR2 FYNNEI. Trimming left V 6 bases short and J 9 bases short, with 12 bases between. This CDR3 region has 13 residues. CDR3 region: CASRLRSDNVLTF. CDR3 DNA sequence: TGTGCCAGCAGGCTGCGGTCCGACAACGTCCTGACTTTC.

In its sample, this clone was seen a few times. The CDR3 DNA is TGTGCCAGCAGCTTACTAGCGGAAGAGACCCAGTACTTC. Protein: CASSLLAEETQYF. This chain connects TRBV7-3 to TRBJ2-5; 7 positions match TRBD2. The V gene end was trimmed by 2 bases and the J gene end by 3 bases; junction bases not matched to a gene: 0. Germline V gene data show CDR1 as SGHTA and CDR2 as FQGTGA. This CDR3 has 13 residues.

CDR3 amino acids: CASSRSLAKNIQYF. In nucleotides, the CDR3 is TGTGCCAGTAGTAGGTCTCTAGCCAAAAACATTCAGTACTTC. V and J are TRBV19 and TRBJ2-4; no definite D call. Germline values: CDR1 LNHDA, CDR2 SQIVND (reference sequence). The CDR3 has 14 amino acids. Trimming stripped 4 bases from V and 0 bases from J, with 7 bases between.

This clone was seen a handful of times. Mismatch with germline at one junction end may stem from a read error. This chain links TRBV7-2 with TRBJ2-7, with unresolved D. CDR3 size: 8 residues. Germline V gene data show CDR1 as SGHTA and CDR2 as FQGNSA. The CDR3 protein is CASELRHF. The CDR3 nucleotides are TGTGCCAGCGAGTTGCGGCACTTC.

The chain is built from TRBV29-1 and TRBJ2-1, with TRBD1 matching 7 bases. The V gene's germline CDR1 is SQVTM and CDR2 ANQGSEA. The ends lost 7 bases at V and 6 bases at J; junction bases unmatched: 6. The CDR3 is 12 residues long. CDR3 in DNA: TGCAGCGGAAACAGGGGAAGCAATGAGCAGTTCTTC. Translation gives CSGNRGSNEQFF.

Points on this clone: A read error may produce the germline difference seen at one junction end. This rearrangement joins TRBV30 to TRBJ2-7; the D gene could be TRBD1 or TRBD2 (7 bases each). CDR1 and CDR2 (germline): GTSNPN, SVGIG (reference sequence). This CDR3 spans 13 amino acids. The CDR3 bases are TGTGCCTGGAGTGCCACCCCGGTGACAGGGAGGGACTTC. It is translated as CAWSATPVTGRDF.